The 14 T cell receptor beta chains given below trace back to one sample, sequenced in a study of resident and recirculating memory T cells in vitiligo. Sequencing used immunoSEQ multiplex PCR; TCRdb keeps in-frame clones, though not all of them. Of 40,000 to 50,000 clones in the sample, roughly 91% were seen once. The sample was blood. These receptors came from a male donor with vitiligo.

This clone was detected only once. The V and J genes are TRBV30 and TRBJ1-1; 7 positions match TRBD1. V shed 5 bases, J shed 4 bases, and the junction held 4 bases outside the gene matches. The germline V gene encodes CDR1 GTSNPN and CDR2 SVGIG (reference sequence). CDR3 length: 12 residues. CDR3 coding DNA: TGTGCCTGGGACAGGGCAGGCACTGAAGCTTTCTTT. This encodes CAWDRAGTEAFF.

This clone was detected only once. The V gene is TRBV6-5, the J gene TRBJ1-1; D is uncertain. This CDR3 spans 14 amino acids. Germline V gene data show CDR1 as MNHEY and CDR2 as SVGAGI. V was cut by 5 bases and J by 1 base, with 11 bases left in between. CDR3 DNA: TGTGCCAGCAGTCCACCCCAACAGAACACTGAAGCTTTCTTT. It is translated as CASSPPQQNTEAFF.

The chain combines TRBV11-1 with TRBJ1-1; no clear D gene. The V gene's germline CDR1 is SGHAT and CDR2 FQDESV (reference sequence). The CDR3 loop spans 13 amino acids. With 1 base removed from V and 3 bases from J, the gap between germline ends came to 6 bases. The CDR3 here is CASSLDLDTEAFF. CDR3 nucleotide sequence: TGTGCCAGCAGCTTAGATCTCGACACTGAAGCTTTCTTT.

The gene calls are TRBV27 and TRBJ2-1; TRBD2 aligns across 7 bases. Germline V gives CDR1 MNHEY, CDR2 SMNVEV (reference sequence). V shed 5 bases and J 4 bases; nucleotides not matched to a gene: 14. This CDR3 is built from 17 residues. The CDR3 bases are TGTGCCAGCAGTCCCCCTTTGGGGGGGACCCATTACAATGAGCAGTTCTTC. Translation: CASSPPLGGTHYNEQFF.

The V and J genes are TRBV18 and TRBJ2-7; 11 bases are shared with TRBD1. The germline V gene has CDR1 KGHSH and CDR2 LQKENI. This CDR3 has 14 amino acids. The V gene end was trimmed by 3 bases and the J gene end by 5 bases; junction bases not matched to a gene: 3. This chain's CDR3 is CASSPGDRGNEQYF. CDR3 DNA sequence: TGTGCCAGCTCACCTGGGGACAGGGGGAACGAGCAGTACTTC.

The genes are TRBV4-3 and TRBJ1-6; D is unclear. Per the germline V gene, CDR1 is LGHNA and CDR2 is YSLEER. CDR3 length: 13 residues. Trimming stripped 4 bases from V and 9 bases from J, with 10 bases between. CDR3 protein: CASSLERSSPLHF. The CDR3, as DNA: TGCGCCAGCAGCCTGGAACGGAGTTCACCCCTCCACTTT.

The chain recombines TRBV4-3 with TRBJ2-7, with TRBD1 matching 8 bases. Germline lookup yields CDR1 LGHNA and CDR2 YSLEER. The trim removed 2 bases at V and 2 bases at J, leaving 5 bases unmatched. This CDR3 region has 15 residues. The CDR3 loop reads CASSQRTGMAYEQYF. CDR3 coding DNA: TGCGCCAGCAGCCAAAGGACAGGGATGGCCTACGAGCAGTACTTC.

The rearrangement joins TRBV5-6 to TRBJ1-2; 7 nucleotides match TRBD1. The length of the CDR3 is 13 residues. With V trimmed by 3 bases and J by 10 bases, 9 bases remained unmatched. Looked up from germline, CDR1 is SGHDT and CDR2 is YYEEEE. DNA for the CDR3: TGTGCCAGCAGCTCCGGGACAGAGGATCTCTACACCTTC. Its translation: CASSSGTEDLYTF. Based on the CDR3 plus reference TRBV5-6 and TRBJ1-2, the full variable domain is DAGVTQSPTHLIKTRGQQVTLRCSPKSGHDTVSWYQQALGQGPQFIFQYYEEEERQRGNFPDRFSGHQFPNYSSELNVNALLLGDSALYLCASSSGTEDLYTFGSGTRLTVV.

The rearrangement joins TRBV20-1 to TRBJ2-3; D unresolved. Germline V gives CDR1 DFQATT, CDR2 SNEGSKA (reference sequence). The CDR3 is made up of 11 amino acids. V gave up 3 bases and J gave up 6 bases, with 7 bases separating them. CDR3 region: CSASLADTQYF. For the CDR3, the DNA is TGCAGTGCTAGCCTGGCCGATACGCAGTATTTT.

Only one count was recorded for this clone. For the CDR3, the DNA is TGCGCCAGCAGCCCCCAACAAGAGACCCAGTACTTC. This codes for CASSPQQETQYF. The chain is built from TRBV5-1 and TRBJ2-5; D gene ambiguous. Germline values: CDR1 SGHRS, CDR2 YFSETQ. CDR3 length equals 12 residues. V gave up 4 bases and J gave up 2 bases, with 6 bases separating them.

This clone was observed a single time. The rearrangement uses TRBV7-9 and TRBJ2-7; 12 bases agree with TRBD2. CDR1 SEHNR and CDR2 FQNEAQ come from the germline V gene (reference sequence). The V and J ends lost 5 bases and 5 bases, in that order; junction bases with no gene match: 16. CDR3 size: 18 residues. CDR3 sequence (DNA): TGTGCCAGCAGCCCATATGGAGCTAGCGGGGGGGGTCGACACGAGCAGTACTTC. It specifies CASSPYGASGGGRHEQYF.

V usage is TRBV5-1 and J usage is TRBJ2-1, with 10 bases identical to TRBD2. This CDR3 has 16 residues. V was clipped by 0 bases and J by 9 bases; unmatched bases: 9. The germline CDR1 and CDR2 sequences are SGHRS and YFSETQ. The CDR3, as DNA: TGCGCCAGCAGCTTGGTTTCGAGCGGGGGGGCAATTGAGCAGTTCTTC. This sequence encodes CASSLVSSGGAIEQFF. Complete variable domain (other parts from reference TRBV5-1 and TRBJ2-1): KAGVTQTPRYLIKTRGQQVTLSCSPISGHRSVSWYQQTPGQGLQFLFEYFSETQRNKGNFPGRFSGRQFSNSRSEMNVSTLELGDSALYLCASSLVSSGGAIEQFFGPGTRLTVL.

This rearrangement joins TRBV27 to TRBJ1-1, with TRBD1 matching 7 bases. This CDR3 region has 16 residues. Germline trimming cut 6 bases from V and 0 bases from J; bases unmatched to any gene: 10. Germline CDR1 and CDR2: MNHEY and SMNVEV (reference sequence). Written as DNA, the CDR3 is TGTGCCAGCAGACACGACAGGGAGCCGCTGAACACTGAAGCTTTCTTT. This gives the protein CASRHDREPLNTEAFF.

This chain connects TRBV5-1 to TRBJ2-1; 9 bases align to TRBD2. V lost 2 bases, J lost 2 bases, and 11 bases stayed unmatched. The CDR3 has 18 residues. Germline loops: CDR1 SGHRS, CDR2 YFSETQ. This CDR3 reads CASSFAGGGARAYNEQFF. For the CDR3, the DNA is TGCGCCAGCAGCTTTGCCGGCGGGGGGGCTCGTGCCTACAATGAGCAGTTCTTC.